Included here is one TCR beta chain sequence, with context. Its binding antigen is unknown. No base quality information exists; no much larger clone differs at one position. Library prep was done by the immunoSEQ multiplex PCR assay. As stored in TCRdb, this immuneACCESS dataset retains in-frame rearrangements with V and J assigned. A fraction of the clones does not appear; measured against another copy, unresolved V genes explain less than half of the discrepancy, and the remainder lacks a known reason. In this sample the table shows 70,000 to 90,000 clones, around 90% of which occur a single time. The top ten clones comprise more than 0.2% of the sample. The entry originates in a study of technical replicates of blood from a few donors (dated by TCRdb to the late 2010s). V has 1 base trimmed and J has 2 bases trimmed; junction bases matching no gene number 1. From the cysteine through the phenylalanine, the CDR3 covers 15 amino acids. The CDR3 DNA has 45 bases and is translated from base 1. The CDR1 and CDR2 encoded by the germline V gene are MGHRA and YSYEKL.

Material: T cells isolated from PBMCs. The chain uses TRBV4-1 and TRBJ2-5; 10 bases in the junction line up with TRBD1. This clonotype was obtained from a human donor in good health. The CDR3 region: CASSQGDRGQETQYF. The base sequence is TGCGCCAGCAGCCAAGGGGACAGGGGACAAGAGACCCAGTACTTC.